This TCR beta chain came from a study of blood T cell repertoires in COVID-19 (TCRdb year 2020). Study-level background: The collaborator samples originated in the United States, Italy and Spain and spanned the acute and convalescent phases of COVID-19. The prospective study material was composed of cDNA or gDNA derived from T cells, B-cell-depleted T cells, or PBMCs. Deeply sampled blood TCRbeta repertoires from subjects exposed to, actively infected with, or recovered from COVID-19 were included in the dataset. The repertoires were released in a freely available public database meant as a resource for research on the immune response to SARS-CoV-2. Samples were obtained from the ongoing ImmuneRACE study (first 160 participants) and from about 1,300 subjects provided by 6 global collaborators. Nearly every sample came with metadata listing a de-identified subject ID, COVID-19 status, age in years and sex. Where available, HLA class I and class II types were obtained from metadata supplied by the sample provider rather than from assay-based typing.

The collaborating institutions used their own protocols to collect whole blood in K2EDTA tubes. Collaborator samples were shipped for TCRbeta analysis as frozen whole blood, isolated PBMCs, or DNA extracted from either sample type. TCRbeta CDR3 regions were amplified from genomic DNA by means of the immunoSEQ Assay, a bias-controlled multiplex PCR. On the authors' methods: The number of nucleated cells in each sample was estimated from the amplification of reference gene primers within the assay. To quantify the absolute abundance of each unique TCRbeta CDR3 rearrangement, sequence reads were collapsed and filtered. Productive Simpson clonality was computed per sample as the square root of Simpson's diversity index over productive rearrangements. Imported from immuneACCESS, the table was reduced by TCRdb to in-frame sequences with V and J called. These copies leave out some clones; in studies compared against another copy, an unresolved V gene accounts for under half, and the cause of the remainder is not known. V and J calls and clone size are those listed in that table; D and trimming were worked out from the DNA. This sample comprises 170,000 or so clones, 83% of them detected only once. 1.5% of the sample comes from the top ten.

Results the study describes overall, beyond this receptor: Clinical and demographic metadata were provided uncurated, with the amount varying by source and participant.

On this clone: Its antigen is not yet known. No clone much larger than this one lies a single base away; base qualities are absent.

For CDR1 and CDR2, the germline V gene lists SGHRS and YFSETQ. Including cysteine and phenylalanine, the CDR3 has 15 amino acids. CDR3 DNA only is kept here, 45 bases in frame from base 1. Deletion took 0 bases off V and 1 base off J, with a span of 8 bases between the germline ends. The sample taken for sequencing was peripheral blood. The sequence is built from TRBV5-1 and TRBJ1-5, with no confident D gene call. This TCR derives from a human donor in a cohort sampled during active COVID-19. The nucleotides are TGCGCCAGCAGCTTGGACGGGTTAAGCAATCAGCCCCAGCATTTT. Its protein reads: CASSLDGLSNQPQHF.